The clone carrying this T cell receptor beta chain was picked up one time. As yet, its antigen is unknown. The sample belongs to a study of shared clonotypes between healthy human individuals. At the level of the study: Each donor's CD4 naive and CD4 memory cells filled three plates apiece, CD8 naive two, and CD8 memory one. Broader study findings: Investigators expected sequencing depth to affect clonotype sharing among donors. Generation probabilities of non-shared clonotypes were lower (relative to those shared by all four donors).

The authors divided CD4+ cells into CD45RA+ naive and CD45RA-negative memory subsets. CDR1 and CDR2 from the germline V gene are SGHKS and YYEKEE (reference sequence). Deletions cut 3 bases from V and 6 bases from J, with 15 bases between. This CDR3 has 14 amino acids. TCRdb's table, derived via immunoSEQ multiplex PCR, lists solely in-frame clones and lacks some. Here the sample spans around 1.6 million clones, approximately 98% being singletons. This chain connects TRBV5-5 to TRBJ1-1, with a possible D match to TRBD1 (6 bases). The clonotype originates from a man aged 30 to 45 in good health. Sample: naive CD4+ T cells sorted from blood. Sample subset: CD45RA+ positively selected. CDR3 residues: CASSWGRRVPEAFF. CDR3 DNA sequence: TGTGCCAGCAGCTGGGGGCGCAGGGTCCCTGAAGCTTTCTTT. Full variable domain (remainder filled in from reference TRBV5-5 and TRBJ1-1): DAGVTQSPTHLIKTRGQQVTLRCSPISGHKSVSWYQQVLGQGPQFIFQYYEKEERGRGNFPDRFSARQFPNYSSELNVNALLLGDSALYLCASSWGRRVPEAFFGQGTRLTVV.